A single sample is the source of the 18 T cell receptor beta chains below, sequenced in a study of shared clonotypes between healthy human individuals. The table came from immunoSEQ multiplex PCR; TCRdb's copy has only in-frame clones and leaves some out. The sample records about 2.3 million clones, around 90% being singletons. The specimen sequenced was naive CD4+ T cells from PBMCs. The subset: CD45RA+ positively selected. Source of these receptors: a young man in good health. Some clones in this sample may be carry-over from other donors' samples.

The V gene is TRBV11-1, the J gene TRBJ1-2; no firm D call. The germline V gene has CDR1 SGHAT and CDR2 FQDESV (reference sequence). V lost 3 bases, J lost 3 bases, and 11 bases lay in between. This CDR3 is 14 amino acids long. CDR3 nucleotide sequence: TGTGCCAGCAGCTTTGAATCGCAGGACTATGGCTACACCTTC. Protein product: CASSFESQDYGYTF.

The chain employs TRBV19 and TRBJ1-2; possibly TRBD1 for D (5 bases). This CDR3 is 15 amino acids long. Germline CDR1 and CDR2: LNHDA and SQIVND (reference sequence). V lost 1 base and J lost 5, with 14 bases in between. CDR3 protein: CASSIARGSDYGYTF. The CDR3 DNA reads TGTGCCAGTAGTATAGCGCGGGGGTCCGATTATGGCTACACCTTC.

J is TRBJ2-1 and V is TRBV18; no reliable D call. From germline, CDR1 is KGHSH and CDR2 LQKENI. The CDR3 has 15 residues. Trimming removed 3 bases from V and 9 bases from J, with 18 bases in between. The CDR3 coding sequence is TGTGCCAGCTCACCGGCGGCCCAATCGTTTGGTGAGCAGTTCTTC. It translates to CASSPAAQSFGEQFF.

J is TRBJ1-3 and V is TRBV28; D is possibly TRBD1 (5 bases). Germline V gene lookup returns CDR1 MDHEN and CDR2 SYDVKM. Trimming pared 1 base from V and 5 bases from J, leaving 12 bases between. The CDR3 runs to 15 residues. The CDR3 DNA follows: TGTGCCAGCAGTTTATTTTCGACAGCTCGAAACACCATATATTTT. As protein: CASSLFSTARNTIYF.

The chain is built from TRBV6-5 and TRBJ1-2; D remains unclear. Germline values: CDR1 MNHEY, CDR2 SVGAGI. This CDR3 region has 13 residues. Trimming removed 2 bases at V and 5 bases at J, with 9 bases between. In DNA, the CDR3 is TGTGCCAGCAGTTACAGGACGGAATATGGCTACACCTTC. Translating it yields CASSYRTEYGYTF.

The chain is built from TRBV2 and TRBJ1-2; D is uncertain. CDR1 and CDR2 (germline): SNHLY, FYNNEI. V lost 5 bases, J lost 0 bases, and 10 bases lay in between. This CDR3 spans 14 amino acids. The CDR3: CASSWKRTNYGYTF. The CDR3 region has the DNA TGTGCCAGCAGTTGGAAGAGGACTAACTATGGCTACACCTTC.

This chain joins TRBV11-1 and TRBJ1-5; D remains unclear. Trimming shortened V by 1 base and J by 9 bases, and 10 bases separated the two germline ends. From germline, CDR1 is SGHAT and CDR2 FQDESV (reference sequence). The CDR3 is 13 amino acids. The CDR3 nucleotides read TGTGCCAGCAGCTTAGGCCGCTCGGGGCCCCAGCATTTT. This gives the protein CASSLGRSGPQHF.

The rearrangement links TRBV6-6 to TRBJ2-3; D not resolved. Germline lookup yields CDR1 MNHNY and CDR2 SVGAGI (reference sequence). V gave up 2 bases and J gave up 2 bases, with 14 bases separating them. The CDR3 spans 16 residues. This CDR3 is CASSYEPVGNTDTQYF. CDR3 bases: TGTGCCAGCAGTTACGAGCCGGTCGGAAACACAGATACGCAGTATTTT.

V and J are TRBV14 and TRBJ2-2, with TRBD2 matching over 9 bases. V was pared by 1 base and J by 4 bases, with 7 bases of the junction left unmatched. The CDR3 spans 17 residues. The germline gives CDR1 SGHDN, CDR2 FVKESK. The CDR3 loop is CASSQVPGGRGTGELFF. The CDR3 coding sequence is TGTGCCAGCAGCCAAGTTCCGGGCGGGAGGGGCACCGGGGAGCTGTTTTTT. The full variable domain, rest sourced from reference TRBV14 and TRBJ2-2, is EAGVTQFPSHSVIEKGQTVTLRCDPISGHDNLYWYRRVMGKEIKFLLHFVKESKQDESGMPNNRFLAERTGGTYSTLKVQPAELEDSGVYFCASSQVPGGRGTGELFFGEGSRLTVL.

V gene TRBV7-3 combines with J gene TRBJ2-5; D is tentatively TRBD1 or TRBD2 (6 bases each). Germline CDR1 is SGHTA and CDR2 is FQGTGA. CDR3 length equals 14 residues. Trimming stripped 1 base from V and 5 bases from J, with 11 bases between. CDR3 DNA: TGTGCCAGCAGCTTAATGGGGGGCGCGGAGACCCAGTACTTC. It encodes CASSLMGGAETQYF.

This chain links TRBV5-6 with TRBJ2-6; D is ambiguous. The CDR3 is 14 amino acids. Germline loops: CDR1 SGHDT, CDR2 YYEEEE. Trimming took off 6 bases at V and 0 bases at J, with 7 bases between the two ends. The CDR3 DNA follows: TGTGCCAGCATGTGGAGCTCTGGGGCCAACGTCCTGACTTTC. Its protein is CASMWSSGANVLTF.

This clone was picked up one time. The chain combines TRBV19 with TRBJ2-7; 8 nucleotides agree with TRBD2. The V gene end was trimmed by 5 bases and the J gene end by 1 base; junction bases not matched to a gene: 7. Per the germline V gene, CDR1 is LNHDA and CDR2 is SQIVND (reference sequence). The CDR3 covers 15 residues. The CDR3 DNA reads as TGTGCCAGTAGTTTGAGCGGGAGTGGTTCCTACGAGCAGTACTTC. Translating it yields CASSLSGSGSYEQYF.

The rearrangement joins TRBV10-3 to TRBJ1-6, with D perhaps matching TRBD1 (6 bases). The CDR3 has 14 residues. Germline loops: CDR1 ENHRY, CDR2 SYGVKD. Trimming stripped 9 bases from V and 9 bases from J, with 18 bases between. CDR3 loop: CAISETPGASPLHF. As DNA, the CDR3 is TGTGCCATTTCCGAAACTCCGGGGGCTTCACCCCTCCACTTT.

The V and J genes are TRBV6-6 and TRBJ2-1; no firm D call. The CDR3 contains 12 residues. The germline gives CDR1 MNHNY, CDR2 SVGAGI (reference sequence). V gave up 0 bases and J gave up 10 bases, with 7 bases separating them. CDR3 sequence (DNA): TGTGCCAGCAGTTACTCGGGCTTGGAGCAGTTCTTC. Amino acids: CASSYSGLEQFF.

The chain uses TRBV5-4 and TRBJ2-2; tentatively, D is TRBD2 (5 bases). The germline V and J ends were trimmed by 5 bases and 7 bases, with 15 bases remaining between them. Germline V lookup: CDR1 SGHNT, CDR2 YYREEE (reference sequence). The CDR3 runs to 14 residues. CDR3 residues: CASRPEPGGGELFF. The CDR3 DNA is TGTGCCAGCAGACCCGAGCCCGGAGGCGGGGAGCTGTTTTTT.

The gene calls are TRBV7-3 and TRBJ2-7, with TRBD2 identical over 12 bases. The V gene end was trimmed by 4 bases and the J gene end by 6 bases; junction bases not matched to a gene: 10. Germline V gene data show CDR1 as SGHTA and CDR2 as FQGTGA. The length of the CDR3 is 16 residues. In nucleotides, the CDR3 is TGTGCCAGCAGCTCTCCCTCTAGCGGGAGGGCCCGCGAGCAGTACTTC. This sequence encodes CASSSPSSGRAREQYF.

This chain connects TRBV15 to TRBJ2-2; possibly TRBD2 for D (6 bases). The CDR3 covers 16 residues. V was clipped by 0 bases and J by 5 bases, with 13 bases between them. Germline assignment: CDR1 LNHNV and CDR2 YYDKDF (reference sequence). CDR3 amino acids: CATSREGGLLTGELFF. In nucleotides, the CDR3 is TGTGCCACCAGCAGAGAAGGCGGACTATTAACCGGGGAGCTGTTTTTT.

The rearrangement links TRBV28 to TRBJ2-7, with 10 bases fitting TRBD2. Germline V gene data show CDR1 as MDHEN and CDR2 as SYDVKM. This CDR3 comprises 16 residues. The junction had 9 bases not matched to a gene; V was cut back by 5 bases and J by 2 bases. CDR3 coding DNA: TGTGCCAGCAGTACCACGGGACTAGCGAGCACCTACGAGCAGTACTTC. As protein: CASSTTGLASTYEQYF. Full variable domain (remainder filled in from reference TRBV28 and TRBJ2-7): DVKVTQSSRYLVKRTGEKVFLECVQDMDHENMFWYRQDPGLGLRLIYFSYDVKMKEKGDIPEGYSVSREKKERFSLILESASTNQTSMYLCASSTTGLASTYEQYFGPGTRLTVT.